A selection of T cell receptor beta chains follows, all from one sample in a study of shared clonotypes between healthy human individuals. The table came from immunoSEQ multiplex PCR; TCRdb's copy has only in-frame clones and leaves some out. This sample carries 550,000 to 650,000 clones, approximately 96% of them seen once, and the ten largest clones take about 0.12%. The sample comprised naive CD8+ T cells sorted from blood. The receptors were sampled from a woman aged 25 to 39 in good health. Each CDR3 is given with its conserved first and last residue. The order of the fields is J gene, D gene, CDR3 length, clone size, V gene, CDR3 DNA, CDR3 protein. The D gene is left open where the match is weak. Size is omitted from some rows. Given values are once, few, many or a class for expanded clones.

J: TRBJ2-3; D: .; length: 12; size: .; V: TRBV5-4; DNA: TGTGCCAGCAGCCGTGGCACAGATACGCAGTATTTT; CDR3: CASSRGTDTQYF
J: TRBJ1-1; D: .; length: 14; size: .; V: TRBV6-6; DNA: TGTGCCAGCAGTTACTCAGAGGGCATCACTGAAGCTTTCTTT; CDR3: CASSYSEGITEAFF
J: TRBJ2-7; D: .; length: 13; size: .; V: TRBV30; DNA: TGTGCCTGGGAGGTGCGAGACTGGAACGAGCAGTACTTC; CDR3: CAWEVRDWNEQYF
J: TRBJ2-2; D: .; length: 15; size: .; V: TRBV14; DNA: TGTGCCAGCAGCCAAGGGTTGTCCTACTCCGGGGAGCTGTTTTTT; CDR3: CASSQGLSYSGELFF
J: TRBJ2-7; D: TRBD2; length: 15; size: .; V: TRBV7-9; DNA: TGTGCCAGCAGTTCAATGACTAGCGGGGCCTACGAGCAGTACTTC; CDR3: CASSSMTSGAYEQYF
J: TRBJ2-7; D: .; length: 15; size: .; V: TRBV4-1; DNA: TGCGCCAGCAGCCAAGCTGTCGGGAGTTATAGCGAGCAGTACTTC; CDR3: CASSQAVGSYSEQYF
J: TRBJ2-2; D: .; length: 15; size: .; V: TRBV13; DNA: TGTGCCAGCAGCTTAGGTGGGCTAGCCCCCGGGGAGCTGTTTTTT; CDR3: CASSLGGLAPGELFF
J: TRBJ2-1; D: TRBD2; length: 15; size: once; V: TRBV19; DNA: TGTGCCAGTAGTCCTCTAGCGGGAGGGAGGAATGAGCAGTTCTTC; CDR3: CASSPLAGGRNEQFF
J: TRBJ2-2; D: TRBD1; length: 16; size: .; V: TRBV15; DNA: TGTGCCACCAGCAGCACCGGGACAGCGAACACCGGGGAGCTGTTTTTT; CDR3: CATSSTGTANTGELFF
J: TRBJ2-1; D: TRBD2; length: 14; size: .; V: TRBV5-1; DNA: TGCGCCAGCAGCTTTCCTAGCGGGAGGGATGAGCAGTTCTTC; CDR3: CASSFPSGRDEQFF
J: TRBJ2-7; D: .; length: 14; size: .; V: TRBV28; DNA: TGTGCCAGCAGTTCGGGAGAGGGGGGTTACGAGCAGTACTTC; CDR3: CASSSGEGGYEQYF
J: TRBJ2-7; D: .; length: 14; size: .; V: TRBV19; DNA: TGTGCCAGTAGTATAAGGGAGGGGGCCTACGAGCAGTACTTC; CDR3: CASSIREGAYEQYF
J: TRBJ2-5; D: .; length: 17; size: .; V: TRBV27; DNA: TGTGCCAGCAGTCCAAGGGGCGCGGGGTTCACAGAAGAGACCCAGTACTTC; CDR3: CASSPRGAGFTEETQYF
J: TRBJ2-3; D: TRBD1; length: 15; size: once; V: TRBV2; DNA: TGTGCCAGCAACCCGACAGGGGCCGCAAAGGATACGCAGTATTTT; CDR3: CASNPTGAAKDTQYF
J: TRBJ2-7; D: .; length: 13; size: .; V: TRBV19; DNA: TGTGCCAGTAGTGTGGCAGGCACCTACGAGCAGTACTTC; CDR3: CASSVAGTYEQYF
J: TRBJ2-1; D: TRBD2; length: 15; size: once; V: TRBV5-1; DNA: TGCGCCAGCAGCTCCCTAGCGGCTTCCTACAATGAGCAGTTCTTC; CDR3: CASSSLAASYNEQFF
J: TRBJ2-7; D: TRBD2; length: 14; size: .; V: TRBV10-1; DNA: TGCGCCAGCTCTACTAGCGGGAGTTTGGGAGAGCAGTACTTC; CDR3: CASSTSGSLGEQYF
J: TRBJ1-1; D: .; length: 14; size: .; V: TRBV6-6; DNA: TGTGCCAGCAGTTACGGTGCAGGGCGCACTGAAGCTTTCTTT; CDR3: CASSYGAGRTEAFF
J: TRBJ2-1; D: TRBD1; length: 16; size: .; V: TRBV5-6; DNA: TGTGCCAGCAGCTTTGGGACAGTTGGTTTCTACAATGAGCAGTTCTTC; CDR3: CASSFGTVGFYNEQFF